The 17 T cell receptor beta chains below were found in one sample sequenced in a study of regulatory T cells in long-lasting Graves disease. The TCR beta library used iRepertoire HTBI primers with Arm-PCR amplification of CDR3. TCRdb re-called the multiplex PCR reads with MiXCR, one entry per CDR3 protein. The profile shows around 400,000 distinct CDR3 sequences, about 15% of them singletons. Specified time point: newly diagnosed GD, antithyroid drugs for less than 3 months. Isolated PBMC RNA provided the starting material for the TCR library. These data also featured in a second study, about T cells in Graves' hyperthyroidism and ophthalmopathy.

The sequencing used peripheral blood mononuclear cells (PBMCs), collected at new diagnosis, from a patient treated with antithyroid drugs. The receptors here all came from a woman aged 40 to 49 with Graves disease.

The chain is built from TRBV5-1 and TRBJ2-7; no firm D call. CDR3 length equals 16 residues. The germline V and J ends were trimmed by 2 bases and 3 bases, with 18 bases remaining between them. Looked up from germline, CDR1 is SGHRS and CDR2 is YFSETQ. CDR3 coding DNA: TGCGCCAGCAGCTTTTGGACCAATCGTATCCACTACGAGCAGTACTTC. It encodes CASSFWTNRIHYEQYF.

Notes on this clonotype: This is likely an artifact of a read error, given a far larger clone one base away. The chain has TRBV11-2 and TRBJ2-7; possible D gene TRBD2, 5 bases. V lost 5 bases and J lost 6, with 14 bases in between. The germline gives CDR1 SGHAT, CDR2 FQNNGV. This CDR3 contains 13 residues. The CDR3 is CASSQAEPCEQYF. CDR3 DNA sequence: TGTGCCAGCAGCCAAGCGGAACCCTGCGAGCAGTACTTC. The full variable domain, in which reference TRBV11-2 and TRBJ2-7 provide the parts outside the CDR3, is EAGVAQSPRYKIIEKRQSVAFWCNPISGHATLYWYQQILGQGPKLLIQFQNNGVVDDSQLPKDRFSAERLKGVDSTLKIQPAKLEDSAVYLCASSQAEPCEQYFGPGTRLTVT.

In its sample, this clonotype was seen many times. This chain uses TRBV18 with TRBJ1-1; 7 nucleotides align to TRBD1. The V gene end was trimmed by 6 bases and the J gene end by 1 base; junction bases not matched to a gene: 8. The CDR3 is 15 amino acids. Germline CDR1 KGHSH, CDR2 LQKENI. CDR3 DNA sequence: TGTGCCAGCTCCGCAGGGGGGACCGAGAACACTGAAGCTTTCTTT. Encoded protein: CASSAGGTENTEAFF.

This clonotype has just a few counts. V usage is TRBV28 and J usage is TRBJ2-2; D may correspond to TRBD1 or TRBD2 (5 bases each). CDR3 size: 14 residues. Trimming pared 8 bases from V and 0 bases from J, leaving 10 bases between. CDR1 is MDHEN and CDR2 is SYDVKM in the germline V gene. CDR3 in DNA: TGTGCCAGCGGAGGCAGGGCGAACACCGGGGAGCTGTTTTTT. Translation: CASGGRANTGELFF.

This clonotype was observed many times. The J gene is TRBJ1-5, the V gene TRBV2; TRBD1 might be the D (6 bases). The CDR3 extends over 14 amino acids. Germline CDR1 is SNHLY and CDR2 is FYNNEI. Trimming took 6 bases from V and 1 from J, leaving 10 bases between them. For the CDR3, the DNA is TGTGCCAGCAGACCAGACAGGAGCAATCAGCCCCAGCATTTT. Protein product: CASRPDRSNQPQHF.

Many counts were recorded for this clonotype. The rearrangement links TRBV28 to TRBJ1-2; 7 nucleotides agree with TRBD1. Unmatched junction bases numbered 4, after V lost 2 bases and J lost 4 bases. This CDR3 region has 14 residues. Germline CDR1 and CDR2: MDHEN and SYDVKM. CDR3 sequence reads: CASSLEGQTYGYTF. CDR3 nucleotides: TGTGCCAGCAGTTTAGAGGGACAGACCTATGGCTACACCTTC.

The chain couples TRBV19 to TRBJ1-5, with 8 bases matching TRBD1. Germline trimming cut 5 bases from V and 9 bases from J; bases unmatched to any gene: 12. This CDR3 contains 15 residues. Germline-derived CDR1 and CDR2 are LNHDA and SQIVND (reference sequence). CDR3 in amino acids: CASSVGQGGSGPQHF. The CDR3 DNA reads as TGTGCCAGTAGTGTAGGACAGGGAGGATCGGGGCCCCAGCATTTT.

As DNA, the CDR3 is TGTGCCAGCAGCTTATGGGAGACAGGGGTCGACGAGCAGTACTTC. Encoded protein: CASSLWETGVDEQYF. The V gene is TRBV7-9, the J gene TRBJ2-7, with 8 bases fitting TRBD1. Germline V gives CDR1 SEHNR, CDR2 FQNEAQ (reference sequence). The CDR3 totals 15 residues. V lost 2 bases, J lost 5 bases, and 8 bases stayed unmatched. Full variable domain (rest looked up from reference TRBV7-9 and TRBJ2-7): DTGVSQNPRHKITKRGQNVTFRCDPISEHNRLYWYRQTLGQGPEFLTYFQNEAQLEKSRLLSDRFSAERPKGSFSTLEIQRTEQGDSAMYLCASSLWETGVDEQYFGPGTRLTVT.

At least ten counts were recorded for this clonotype. J is TRBJ2-5 and V is TRBV12-3 or TRBV12-4; 9 bases fit TRBD1. The ends lost 6 bases at V and 5 bases at J; junction bases unmatched: 13. The CDR3 spans 16 residues. The CDR3 sequence is CASSIGTGIGWETQYF. CDR3 nucleotides: TGTGCCAGCAGCATTGGGACAGGGATAGGGTGGGAGACCCAGTACTTC.

There are many counts of this clonotype. The rearrangement uses TRBV29-1 and TRBJ1-1, with no clear D. CDR3 size: 16 residues. Germline V gene sequence: CDR1 SQVTM, CDR2 ANQGSEA. Trimming left V 0 bases short and J 5 bases short, with 19 bases between. In DNA, the CDR3 is TGCAGCGTTGAAGATCGCGGACGGCCGCCGGGGACTGAAGCTTTCTTT. Translating it yields CSVEDRGRPPGTEAFF.

The chain combines TRBV20-1 with TRBJ1-1; D is uncertain. V lost 2 bases and J lost 5, with 18 bases in between. CDR1 and CDR2 (germline): DFQATT, SNEGSKA (reference sequence). CDR3 length equals 15 residues. CDR3 DNA sequence: TGCAGTGCTAGACGATTCCAGACCGCCGGTACTGAAGCTTTCTTT. This translates into CSARRFQTAGTEAFF.

This clonotype was seen many times. This rearrangement joins TRBV7-6 to TRBJ2-1; the D gene could be TRBD1 or TRBD2 (6 bases each). The germline V and J ends were trimmed by 5 bases and 0 bases, with 11 bases remaining between them. This CDR3 has 15 amino acids. CDR1 and CDR2 from the germline V gene are SGHVS and FNYEAQ. The CDR3 DNA reads TGTGCCAGCAGCGGGGGGACAAGCTCCTACAATGAGCAGTTCTTC. Translation gives CASSGGTSSYNEQFF.

This clonotype was seen repeatedly, ten times or more. This sequence joins TRBV28 and TRBJ2-5; TRBD1 agrees at 7 bases. Germline V gene data show CDR1 as MDHEN and CDR2 as SYDVKM. The CDR3 is 15 amino acids. Trimming at V came to 9 bases and at J to 0 bases, leaving 10 bases not matched to a gene. CDR3 bases: TGTGCCAGAGGGGGCTGGGAGCGGCACCAAGAGACCCAGTACTTC. Protein: CARGGWERHQETQYF.

J is TRBJ2-2 and V is TRBV3-1, with 8 bases fitting TRBD1. The J segment lost 5 bases and the V segment lost 5 bases, leaving 7 bases of the junction unmatched. Germline values: CDR1 LGHDT, CDR2 YNNKEL (reference sequence). This CDR3 has 15 amino acids. The CDR3 reads CASSTRTGSTGELFF. The CDR3 coding sequence is TGTGCCAGCAGCACCCGGACAGGGTCAACCGGGGAGCTGTTTTTT.

This clonotype was observed at least ten times. The chain couples TRBV7-8 to TRBJ2-7, with D possibly being TRBD1 or TRBD2 (5 bases each). This CDR3 spans 14 amino acids. Germline V CDR1 and CDR2: SGHVS, FQNEAQ. The V end lost 5 bases, the J end lost 1 base, and 12 bases lay between the germline ends. CDR3 protein: CASSVRDLSYEQYF. The CDR3 nucleotides read TGTGCCAGCAGCGTCCGGGACCTTTCCTACGAGCAGTACTTC.

This clonotype was recorded a few times. The V and J genes are TRBV9 and TRBJ1-3; D is perhaps TRBD1 (5 bases). Trimming removed 4 bases from V and 1 base from J, with 12 bases in between. The CDR3 runs to 15 residues. In germline, CDR1 is SGDLS, CDR2 YYNGEE. The CDR3: CASSSGGGSGNTIYF. CDR3 coding DNA: TGTGCCAGCAGCTCGGGGGGGGGGTCTGGAAACACCATATATTTT.

This clonotype was detected many times. The chain couples TRBV6-5 to TRBJ2-3; D remains ambiguous. Germline values: CDR1 MNHEY, CDR2 SVGAGI. V was shortened by 0 bases and J by 0 bases, with 13 bases between the two germline ends. The CDR3 extends over 17 amino acids. CDR3 DNA sequence: TGTGCCAGCAGTTACTCGATTGTTCAGTCTAGCACAGATACGCAGTATTTT. This sequence encodes CASSYSIVQSSTDTQYF.